These 30 T cell receptor beta chains share one sample of origin, sequenced in a study of T-cell reconstitution after alpha-beta-depleted transplantation in children. Unique molecular identifiers were incorporated during preparation of the TCRbeta library. TCRdb used MiXCR to reprocess the PCR reads, holding one entry per CDR3 protein. The data show about a million distinct CDR3 sequences, about 29% seen once. This material consisted of PBMCs, mostly from graft donor cells, taken 360 days after TCRalphabeta/CD19-depleted stem cell transplant. The receptors were gathered from a boy in the first two years of life who had a stem cell transplant for SCID, so the T cells may come from the graft donor.

The chain has TRBV10-3 and TRBJ2-3; D is unclear. CDR1 is ENHRY, CDR2 SYGVKD, per germline. CDR3 length: 15 amino acids. Deletions cut 6 bases from V and 0 bases from J, with 13 bases between. In nucleotides, the CDR3 is TGTGCCATCAGCAGAGAATCACTCAGCACAGATACGCAGTATTTT. This sequence encodes CAISRESLSTDTQYF.

This clonotype was seen more than once but under ten times. The rearrangement links TRBV12-3 or TRBV12-4 to TRBJ1-3, with D unclear. The length of the CDR3 is 11 residues. The V end lost 1 base, the J end lost 15 bases, and 10 bases lay between the germline ends. As DNA, the CDR3 is TGTGCCAGCAGTTTAGTTTCGGGGAAATATTTT. Protein: CASSLVSGKYF.

This clonotype has just a few counts. This rearrangement joins TRBV4-3 to TRBJ2-4; 8 bases line up with TRBD2. The trim removed 4 bases at V and 7 bases at J, leaving 9 bases unmatched. The CDR3 length is 15 residues. Germline CDR1 is LGHNA and CDR2 is YSLEER. The chain's CDR3 is CASSPSAGGVNIQYF. DNA of the CDR3: TGCGCCAGCAGCCCCAGTGCGGGGGGAGTGAACATTCAGTACTTC.

The chain is built from TRBV24-1 and TRBJ2-1; 11 bases line up with TRBD2. The CDR3 sequence is 16 residues long. The trim removed 2 bases at V and 4 bases at J, leaving 3 bases unmatched. Germline CDR1 reads KGHDR; CDR2 reads SFDVKD. The CDR3 DNA sequence: TGTGCCACCAGTGATTCCCGACTAGCGGGGTACAATGAGCAGTTCTTC. Translated: CATSDSRLAGYNEQFF.

The rearrangement links TRBV12-3 or TRBV12-4 to TRBJ2-1; 8 bases are shared with TRBD2. The CDR3 spans 12 residues. With V trimmed by 5 bases and J by 13 bases, 7 bases remained unmatched. CDR3 coding DNA: TGTGCCAGCAGTATACGGGGGGGCCTCCAGTTCTTC. Its protein product is CASSIRGGLQFF.

Ten or more counts support this clonotype. The chain has TRBV5-1 and TRBJ2-1; unclear D gene. The CDR3 contains 13 residues. Trimming took 1 base from V and 7 from J, leaving 9 bases between them. Germline values: CDR1 SGHRS, CDR2 YFSETQ. The CDR3 DNA follows: TGCGCCAGCAGCTTGCCAAACGGTAATGAGCAGTTCTTC. Its translation: CASSLPNGNEQFF.

The chain couples TRBV3-1 to TRBJ2-7, with D unresolved. The germline gives CDR1 LGHDT, CDR2 YNNKEL (reference sequence). Trimming removed 0 bases from V and 6 bases from J, with 15 bases in between. This CDR3 has 15 residues. Here the CDR3 reads CASSQEWSPLGEQYF. The DNA for the CDR3 is TGTGCCAGCAGCCAAGAGTGGTCACCACTCGGCGAGCAGTACTTC.

V and J are TRBV4-3 and TRBJ2-5, with 9 bases fitting TRBD2. Germline V CDR1 and CDR2: LGHNA, YSLEER. The CDR3 has 17 amino acids. The V gene end was trimmed by 3 bases and the J gene end by 3 bases; junction bases not matched to a gene: 11. CDR3 in DNA: TGCGCCAGCAGCCAGGGATCGACTAGCGGAACCAAAGAGACCCAGTACTTC. Protein product: CASSQGSTSGTKETQYF.

The chain couples TRBV5-1 to TRBJ2-1; 8 nucleotides match TRBD1. The CDR3 runs to 14 residues. CDR1 and CDR2 from the germline V gene are SGHRS and YFSETQ. V lost 2 bases, J lost 9 bases, and 7 bases stayed unmatched. CDR3 sequence (DNA): TGCGCCAGCAGCTTAGTCGGACAGGGAGGTGAGCAGTTCTTC. It is translated as CASSLVGQGGEQFF.

This clonotype was recorded many times. This sequence joins TRBV12-3 or TRBV12-4 and TRBJ2-7, with D perhaps TRBD1 (6 bases). The CDR3 loop spans 14 amino acids. V was trimmed by 6 bases and J by 2 bases, leaving 14 bases between them. The CDR3 sequence: CASRQTGRPYEQYF. For the CDR3, the DNA is TGTGCCAGCAGACAGACAGGCCGGCCCTACGAGCAGTACTTC.

The rearrangement uses TRBV4-3 and TRBJ2-1; D ambiguous. Trimming cost V 4 bases and J 8 bases, with 15 bases left between them. Germline CDR1 LGHNA, CDR2 YSLEER. The CDR3 is 14 amino acids. DNA for the CDR3: TGCGCCAGCAGCCCGCGGACGGCCCCTGATGAGCAGTTCTTC. Its protein product is CASSPRTAPDEQFF.

This chain connects TRBV5-1 to TRBJ2-5; 13 nucleotides agree with TRBD2. This CDR3 has 16 amino acids. Per germline, CDR1 SGHRS and CDR2 YFSETQ. Germline trimming cut 0 bases from V and 7 bases from J; bases unmatched to any gene: 6. The CDR3 sequence: CASSLAGTSGKGTQYF. The DNA of the CDR3 is TGCGCCAGCAGCTTGGCCGGGACTAGCGGGAAAGGGACCCAGTACTTC.

The chain joins TRBV11-2 to TRBJ2-5; the D is unclear. CDR3 length: 13 residues. The germline CDR1 and CDR2 sequences are SGHAT and FQNNGV. V gave up 1 base and J gave up 5 bases, with 8 bases separating them. CDR3 nucleotides: TGTGCCAGCAGCTTAGTGTTGTTGGAGACCCAGTACTTC. Its translation is CASSLVLLETQYF.

The chain has TRBV29-1 and TRBJ2-5; D gene ambiguous. V was cut by 4 bases and J by 5 bases, with 8 bases left in between. The CDR3 spans 11 residues. Looked up from germline, CDR1 is SQVTM and CDR2 is ANQGSEA. The CDR3 sequence is CSVAGWETQYF. CDR3 in DNA: TGCAGCGTTGCTGGATGGGAGACCCAGTACTTC. The variable domain in full, with the rest retrieved from reference TRBV29-1 and TRBJ2-5, is SAVISQKPSRDICQRGTSLTIQCQVDSQVTMMFWYRQQPGQSLTLIATANQGSEATYESGFVIDKFPISRPNLTFSTLTVSNMSPEDSSIYLCSVAGWETQYFGPGTRLLVL.

V usage is TRBV12-3 or TRBV12-4 and J usage is TRBJ2-2; no definite D call. CDR3 length: 14 amino acids. Trimming took 8 bases from V and 0 from J, leaving 10 bases between them. The CDR3, as DNA: TGTGCCAGCTGTCTTCGGTCGAACACCGGGGAGCTGTTTTTT. It codes for CASCLRSNTGELFF.

The chain couples TRBV5-4 to TRBJ1-2; TRBD1 is a possible D gene (6 bases). The length of the CDR3 is 15 residues. Trimming shortened V by 0 bases and J by 4 bases, and 13 bases separated the two germline ends. Germline CDR1 SGHNT, CDR2 YYREEE (reference sequence). CDR3 region: CASSLGGLGPYGYTF. The CDR3, as DNA: TGTGCCAGCAGCTTGGGGGGGCTCGGACCCTATGGCTACACCTTC.

The chain has TRBV24-1 and TRBJ2-7, with D hard to call. Trimming removed 9 bases from V and 5 bases from J, with 19 bases in between. The CDR3 extends over 14 amino acids. Germline V gene sequence: CDR1 KGHDR, CDR2 SFDVKD. CDR3 nucleotide sequence: TGTGCCACCCTTGGACCTATAGGGATCGACGAGCAGTACTTC. Its translation is CATLGPIGIDEQYF.

The V gene is TRBV7-8, the J gene TRBJ1-1; no clear D gene. With 4 bases removed from V and 3 bases from J, the gap between germline ends came to 18 bases. The length of the CDR3 is 16 residues. The germline gives CDR1 SGHVS, CDR2 FQNEAQ. The CDR3: CASSSVGLVKDTEAFF. CDR3 bases: TGTGCCAGCAGCTCCGTGGGGTTAGTCAAAGACACTGAAGCTTTCTTT.

The chain combines TRBV6-5 with TRBJ2-3; the D gene is possibly TRBD2 (6 bases). Trimming took off 0 bases at V and 11 bases at J, with 9 bases between the two ends. Germline CDR1 and CDR2: MNHEY and SVGAGI. CDR3 length: 12 residues. This CDR3 reads CASSYSWEEQYF. The CDR3 bases are TGTGCCAGCAGTTACTCGTGGGAGGAGCAGTATTTT.

This clonotype was counted a few times. The rearrangement joins TRBV7-3 to TRBJ2-2; D is unclear. This CDR3 comprises 13 residues. In germline, CDR1 is SGHTA, CDR2 FQGTGA. The ends were cut back, 4 bases at V and 6 bases at J, with 9 bases in the middle. This CDR3 is CASSSGGSGELFF. Here the CDR3 DNA reads TGTGCCAGCAGCTCCGGTGGGTCCGGGGAGCTGTTTTTT.

J is TRBJ2-7 and V is TRBV18, with D maybe TRBD1 (6 bases). This CDR3 comprises 17 residues. Germline CDR1 is KGHSH and CDR2 is LQKENI. Deletions cut 1 base from V and 1 base from J, with 17 bases between. The CDR3 is CASSPQWGRLGSYEQYF. The DNA for the CDR3 is TGTGCCAGCTCACCACAATGGGGGCGATTAGGGTCCTACGAGCAGTACTTC.

The V call is TRBV20-1, the J call TRBJ2-5; no firm D call. In germline, CDR1 is DFQATT, CDR2 SNEGSKA (reference sequence). CDR3 length: 11 amino acids. V was shortened by 6 bases and J by 2 bases, with 7 bases between the two germline ends. CDR3: CSAEWQETQYF. Written as DNA, the CDR3 is TGCAGTGCCGAGTGGCAAGAGACCCAGTACTTC.

This clonotype was seen only a few times. The gene calls are TRBV7-6 and TRBJ2-2; D remains unclear. Germline loops: CDR1 SGHVS, CDR2 FNYEAQ. V dropped 5 bases and J dropped 6 bases, with 22 bases sitting between them. The CDR3 is made up of 17 amino acids. The CDR3 region is CASSPNPLGRTPGELFF. CDR3 sequence (DNA): TGTGCCAGCAGCCCTAACCCCCTTGGACGCACCCCCGGGGAGCTGTTTTTT.

This clonotype showed up just a few times. This sequence joins TRBV9 and TRBJ2-3; 9 nucleotides align to TRBD2. The CDR3 is 16 residues long. Germline trimming cut 4 bases from V and 4 bases from J; bases unmatched to any gene: 10. Per the germline V gene, CDR1 is SGDLS and CDR2 is YYNGEE. In nucleotides, the CDR3 is TGTGCCAGCAGCTCGCGGGGGGGCCTGAACCCAGATACGCAGTATTTT. The encoded protein is CASSSRGGLNPDTQYF. The full variable domain, its missing parts supplied by reference TRBV9 and TRBJ2-3, is DSGVTQTPKHLITATGQRVTLRCSPRSGDLSVYWYQQSLDQGLQFLIQYYNGEERAKGNILERFSAQQFPDLHSELNLSSLELGDSALYFCASSSRGGLNPDTQYFGPGTRLTVL.

This chain links TRBV4-3 with TRBJ2-1; D remains unclear. The germline gives CDR1 LGHNA, CDR2 YSLEER. The CDR3 is made up of 15 amino acids. Trimming shortened V by 0 bases and J by 1 base, and 7 bases separated the two germline ends. The CDR3 coding sequence is TGCGCCAGCAGCCAAGATAGCCTATCCTACAATGAGCAGTTCTTC. Its protein product is CASSQDSLSYNEQFF.

The chain couples TRBV3-1 to TRBJ2-7; D might be TRBD1 (6 bases). CDR1 and CDR2 (germline): LGHDT, YNNKEL (reference sequence). There are 17 residues in the CDR3. Trimming took 4 bases from V and 0 from J, leaving 19 bases between them. CDR3 region: CASSPPAWTARSYEQYF. The CDR3 nucleotides read TGTGCCAGCAGCCCTCCGGCCTGGACAGCCCGCTCCTACGAGCAGTACTTC.

This clonotype was observed a few times. This chain joins TRBV29-1 and TRBJ2-2; TRBD2 matches 9 bases. Germline V gene sequence: CDR1 SQVTM, CDR2 ANQGSEA. The CDR3 is 16 amino acids. Trimming cost V 1 base and J 5 bases; bases outside gene matches: 8. CDR3 protein: CSVEAMRGGRTGELFF. In DNA, the CDR3 is TGCAGCGTTGAAGCAATGCGGGGGGGTCGGACCGGGGAGCTGTTTTTT.

This clonotype has a handful of counts. V is TRBV15 and J is TRBJ2-3; D not resolved. CDR1 LNHNV and CDR2 YYDKDF come from the germline V gene (reference sequence). V was trimmed by 10 bases and J by 1 base, leaving 18 bases between them. CDR3 length: 15 amino acids. This CDR3 is CAISRFAFGTDTQYF. The CDR3 DNA reads as TGTGCCATTTCCCGCTTTGCGTTTGGCACAGATACGCAGTATTTT.

This clonotype was detected a few times. V usage is TRBV6-5 and J usage is TRBJ1-1; the D gene is possibly TRBD1 (5 bases). This CDR3 contains 14 residues. Trimming took 0 bases from V and 6 from J, leaving 11 bases between them. CDR1 is MNHEY, CDR2 SVGAGI, per germline. CDR3 loop: CASSYSAGTSEAFF. CDR3 in DNA: TGTGCCAGCAGTTACTCCGCCGGGACTTCTGAAGCTTTCTTT.

A few counts support this clonotype. This sequence joins TRBV20-1 and TRBJ2-1, with 11 nucleotides matching TRBD2. This CDR3 spans 13 amino acids. Looked up from germline, CDR1 is DFQATT and CDR2 is SNEGSKA (reference sequence). The DNA for the CDR3 is TGCAGCCCAGATAGCGGGGGGGCCCATGAGCAGTTCTTC. It yields the protein CSPDSGGAHEQFF.